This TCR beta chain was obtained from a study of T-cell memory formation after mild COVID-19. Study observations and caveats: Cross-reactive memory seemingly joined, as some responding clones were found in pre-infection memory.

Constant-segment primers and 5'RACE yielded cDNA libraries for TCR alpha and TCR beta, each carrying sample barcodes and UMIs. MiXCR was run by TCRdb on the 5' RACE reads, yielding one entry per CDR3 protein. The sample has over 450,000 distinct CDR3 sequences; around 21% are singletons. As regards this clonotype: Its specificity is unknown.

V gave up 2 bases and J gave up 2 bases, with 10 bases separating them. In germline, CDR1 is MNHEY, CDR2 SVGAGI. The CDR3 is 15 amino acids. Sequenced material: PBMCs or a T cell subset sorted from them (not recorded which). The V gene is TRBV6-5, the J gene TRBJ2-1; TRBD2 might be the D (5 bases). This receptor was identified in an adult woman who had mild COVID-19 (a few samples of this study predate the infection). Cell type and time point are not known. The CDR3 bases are TGTGCCAGCAGTTACGAGGGTGCCCCCTACAATGAGCAGTTCTTC. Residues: CASSYEGAPYNEQFF.